These 17 T cell receptor beta chains originate from one sample sequenced in a study of control samples from healthy donors and cancer patients. TCRdb's table, derived via immunoSEQ multiplex PCR, lists solely in-frame clones and lacks some. This table holds about 140,000 clones, 85% to 95% found once. The sequencing input was blood. The receptor source for this set is a man aged 35 to 55 in good health.

This clone was counted once. The same CDR3 also results from other DNA sequences found in this sample. The chain joins TRBV9 to TRBJ2-3; D is undetermined. Germline CDR1 is SGDLS and CDR2 is YYNGEE. The CDR3 has 14 amino acids. The V gene lost 0 bases and the J gene lost 0 bases, with 5 bases spanning the gap. The CDR3 here is CASSVVASTDTQYF. CDR3 in DNA: TGTGCCAGCAGCGTAGTGGCCAGCACAGATACGCAGTATTTT.

This clone is a singleton in its sample. The rearrangement joins TRBV5-6 to TRBJ1-4; D call uncertain. This CDR3 is 14 amino acids long. Looked up from germline, CDR1 is SGHDT and CDR2 is YYEEEE. V shed 0 bases and J shed 13 bases, with 16 bases lying between them. Here the CDR3 reads CASSLASQSQPLFF. CDR3 DNA sequence: TGTGCCAGCAGCTTGGCCTCTCAGTCTCAGCCACTGTTTTTT.

This chain connects TRBV11-2 to TRBJ2-5; 9 bases line up with TRBD2. Trimming cost V 2 bases and J 3 bases; bases outside gene matches: 7. Germline V gene sequence: CDR1 SGHAT, CDR2 FQNNGV. This CDR3 spans 16 amino acids. CDR3 sequence reads: CASSLTAGGPEETQYF. In nucleotides, the CDR3 is TGTGCCAGCAGCTTAACGGCGGGAGGGCCAGAAGAGACCCAGTACTTC.

The chain recombines TRBV2 with TRBJ1-1, with D unclear. This CDR3 spans 11 amino acids. Trimming cost V 10 bases and J 1 base, with 7 bases left between them. Germline-derived CDR1 and CDR2 are SNHLY and FYNNEI. Here the CDR3 DNA reads TGTGCCACGGACGGGAACACTGAAGCTTTCTTT. The encoded protein is CATDGNTEAFF.

V is TRBV19 and J is TRBJ1-5, with D hard to call. The CDR3 extends over 13 amino acids. The germline gives CDR1 LNHDA, CDR2 SQIVND (reference sequence). V lost 4 bases and J 3 bases, leaving 7 bases between the germline ends. The CDR3 sequence is CASSTGYNQPQHF. The CDR3, as DNA: TGTGCCAGTAGTACGGGATACAATCAGCCCCAGCATTTT.

V is TRBV2 and J is TRBJ1-2, with no clear D. The CDR3 runs 11 residues. Germline CDR1 and CDR2: SNHLY and FYNNEI. Trimming removed 8 bases at V and 2 bases at J, with 6 bases between. The CDR3 sequence is CASAENYGYTF. The CDR3 coding sequence is TGTGCCAGCGCGGAAAACTATGGCTACACCTTC.

The gene calls are TRBV3-1 (or the pseudogene TRBV3-2) and TRBJ2-2, with D unclear. Trimming pared 6 bases from V and 1 base from J, leaving 9 bases between. The germline V gene encodes CDR1 LGHDT and CDR2 YNNKEL (reference sequence). The CDR3 is 14 amino acids. The CDR3 DNA sequence: TGTGCCAGCAGAGGGCAGTTGAACACCGGGGAGCTGTTTTTT. Translation: CASRGQLNTGELFF.

The chain carries TRBV13 and TRBJ2-7; 7 bases map to TRBD2. The CDR3 totals 15 residues. Germline loops: CDR1 PRHDT, CDR2 FYEKMQ (reference sequence). With V trimmed by 4 bases and J by 2 bases, 8 bases remained unmatched. CDR3 DNA: TGTGCCAGCAGCTCCTGGGCGGGGGTTCCCTACGAGCAGTACTTC. It yields the protein CASSSWAGVPYEQYF.

The chain has TRBV11-2 and TRBJ1-1, with a possible D match to TRBD1 (6 bases). With 1 base removed from V and 3 bases from J, the gap between germline ends came to 15 bases. The CDR3 is made up of 16 amino acids. Germline assignment: CDR1 SGHAT and CDR2 FQNNGV. CDR3 sequence reads: CASSLALRGAHTEAFF. The CDR3 region has the DNA TGTGCCAGCAGCTTAGCCCTTCGGGGGGCGCACACTGAAGCTTTCTTT.

The chain employs TRBV28 and TRBJ2-7; the match to TRBD2 covers 13 bases. The junction had 9 bases not matched to a gene; V was cut back by 7 bases and J by 9 bases. CDR3 size: 14 residues. Germline CDR1 is MDHEN and CDR2 is SYDVKM. The DNA of the CDR3 is TGTGCCAGCAACACACTAGCGGGAGGGCCGGGGCAGTACTTC. Its translation is CASNTLAGGPGQYF.

This clone has only one observation. This chain connects TRBV5-1 to TRBJ1-2; the match to TRBD1 covers 7 bases. The CDR3 is made up of 14 amino acids. Losses at the gene ends were 3 bases for V and 5 bases for J; bases not matched to a gene: 7. The germline CDR1 and CDR2 sequences are SGHRS and YFSETQ. In DNA, the CDR3 is TGCGCCAGCAGCTCCGGGACAGAGAAATATGGCTACACCTTC. This gives the protein CASSSGTEKYGYTF.

This clone was seen only a few times. The gene calls are TRBV6-5 and TRBJ2-2, with 9 nucleotides matching TRBD1. The CDR3 has 14 residues. Germline CDR1 MNHEY, CDR2 SVGAGI. V dropped 6 bases and J dropped 7; count of bases not matched to a gene: 6. CDR3: CASRGTGRGGELFF. Here the CDR3 DNA reads TGTGCCAGCAGGGGGACAGGGAGGGGCGGGGAGCTGTTTTTT.

V and J are TRBV10-3 and TRBJ1-1; weak D call: TRBD1 (5 bases). The CDR3 has 13 amino acids. Trimming stripped 6 bases from V and 3 bases from J, with 11 bases between. Germline V CDR1 and CDR2: ENHRY, SYGVKD. The DNA of the CDR3 is TGTGCCATCAGGGGGGAGCGGGACACTGAAGCTTTCTTT. Amino acids: CAIRGERDTEAFF.

The CDR3 loop is CASSLRDAEQYF. For the CDR3, the DNA is TGTGCCAGCAGCCTCCGGGACGCCGAGCAGTACTTC. The chain links TRBV7-9 to TRBJ2-7; D is tentatively TRBD1 or TRBD2 (5 bases each). Germline CDR1 SEHNR, CDR2 FQNEAQ (reference sequence). This CDR3 is 12 amino acids long. V gave up 5 bases and J gave up 6 bases, with 11 bases separating them.

The rearrangement joins TRBV28 to TRBJ1-5; TRBD1 is a possible D gene (5 bases). Germline V gives CDR1 MDHEN, CDR2 SYDVKM. Trimming removed 5 bases at V and 4 bases at J, with 12 bases between. CDR3 length: 14 amino acids. The CDR3 DNA reads as TGTGCCAGCAGTCGACAGTTCGGGAATCAGCCCCAGCATTTT. The encoded protein is CASSRQFGNQPQHF.

The rearrangement joins TRBV5-1 to TRBJ1-6, with a possible D match to TRBD1 (6 bases). Per the germline V gene, CDR1 is SGHRS and CDR2 is YFSETQ. The CDR3 length is 16 residues. Between the trimmed V and J ends, which lost 4 bases and 0 bases, there was a span of 11 bases. CDR3 bases: TGCGCCAGCAGCCGCGACAGGAGCTCCTATAATTCACCCCTCCACTTT. Protein product: CASSRDRSSYNSPLHF.

The chain employs TRBV7-6 and TRBJ2-1, with D perhaps TRBD1 (5 bases). The CDR3 sequence is 15 residues long. The V end was cut by 1 base, the J end by 6 bases, with 13 bases between. CDR1 and CDR2 (germline): SGHVS, FNYEAQ. The CDR3 DNA follows: TGTGCCAGCAGCTTAGGCACAAAGGGGTTCAATGAGCAGTTCTTC. Protein product: CASSLGTKGFNEQFF.